The 17 T cell receptor beta chains listed next were all sequenced from one sample in a study of T cell responses to AZD1222 COVID-19 vaccine. TCRdb's copy holds only in-frame clones and misses some; the assay was immunoSEQ multiplex PCR. The table has some 130,000 clones, about 85% seen once; the top ten hold around 1.6%. Sample: peripheral blood, taken on day 0 of AZD1222 vaccination. The receptors shown here come from an adult in good health.

In its sample, this clone was seen a few times. The V and J genes are TRBV16 and TRBJ1-2, with D tentatively TRBD1 (5 bases). V was shortened by 4 bases and J by 0 bases, with 15 bases between the two germline ends. There are 16 residues in the CDR3. Germline lookup yields CDR1 KGHSY and CDR2 FQNENV. The CDR3 DNA is TGTGCCAGCAGCCCCAACACGCCAGGGTCTAACTATGGCTACACCTTC. It encodes CASSPNTPGSNYGYTF.

This clone was found once. The rearrangement links TRBV5-1 to TRBJ1-4, with D perhaps matching TRBD1 (6 bases). Trimming took off 2 bases at V and 5 bases at J, with 16 bases between the two ends. Germline values: CDR1 SGHRS, CDR2 YFSETQ. This CDR3 region has 16 residues. CDR3: CASSLGVGQTNEKLFF. The DNA for the CDR3 is TGCGCCAGCAGCTTAGGGGTAGGACAGACGAATGAAAAACTGTTTTTT. Using reference TRBV5-1 and TRBJ1-4 for the parts outside the CDR3, the full variable domain is KAGVTQTPRYLIKTRGQQVTLSCSPISGHRSVSWYQQTPGQGLQFLFEYFSETQRNKGNFPGRFSGRQFSNSRSEMNVSTLELGDSALYLCASSLGVGQTNEKLFFGSGTQLSVL.

V usage is TRBV18 and J usage is TRBJ2-2, with D tentatively TRBD1 (6 bases). The germline gives CDR1 KGHSH, CDR2 LQKENI. The V end was cut by 4 bases, the J end by 3 bases, with 12 bases between. This CDR3 region has 15 residues. The CDR3 bases are TGTGCCAGCTCACGCCGGGACACCCACACCGGGGAGCTGTTTTTT. Translated, it gives CASSRRDTHTGELFF. Looking up the rest from reference TRBV18 and TRBJ2-2 gives the full variable domain: NAGVMQNPRHLVRRRGQEARLRCSPMKGHSHVYWYRQLPEEGLKFMVYLQKENIIDESGMPKERFSAEFPKEGPSILRIQQVVRGDSAAYFCASSRRDTHTGELFFGEGSRLTVL.

The CDR3 nucleotides are TGCGCCAGCAGCATACAGGGGGCTGCTGCCTACGAGCAGTACTTC. It encodes CASSIQGAAAYEQYF. The genes are TRBV5-1 and TRBJ2-7; 9 bases match TRBD1. Germline CDR1 is SGHRS and CDR2 is YFSETQ. The CDR3 is 15 amino acids. J was trimmed by 2 bases and V by 4 bases; bases with no gene match: 7.

V is TRBV2 and J is TRBJ1-2, with 7 bases matching TRBD1. Germline V gene data show CDR1 as SNHLY and CDR2 as FYNNEI. With V trimmed by 4 bases and J by 4 bases, 6 bases remained unmatched. The CDR3 consists of 14 residues. The CDR3 here is CASSGATGAYGYTF. The CDR3 region has the DNA TGTGCCAGCAGTGGGGCCACAGGGGCCTATGGCTACACCTTC.

V gene TRBV5-1 combines with J gene TRBJ1-6, with 9 bases identical to TRBD1. V lost 4 bases and J lost 7; bases outside the gene matches: 3. The germline V gene encodes CDR1 SGHRS and CDR2 YFSETQ. The CDR3 contains 14 residues. In nucleotides, the CDR3 is TGCGCCAGCAGCACCGGACAGGGGAATTCACCCCTCCACTTT. Encoded protein: CASSTGQGNSPLHF.

This clone was seen a few times. The V call is TRBV4-1, the J call TRBJ2-7; weak D call: TRBD2 (6 bases). This CDR3 is built from 15 residues. The germline CDR1 and CDR2 sequences are MGHRA and YSYEKL. V lost 3 bases, J lost 0 bases, and 12 bases lay in between. In DNA, the CDR3 is TGCGCCAGCAGCCACACGGGGGACCTCTCCTACGAGCAGTACTTC. Translation: CASSHTGDLSYEQYF.

The V and J genes are TRBV25-1 and TRBJ1-1, with a weak D call TRBD1 (5 bases). Trimming stripped 1 base from V and 11 bases from J, with 11 bases between. Per germline, CDR1 MGHDK and CDR2 SYGVNS. This CDR3 is 12 amino acids long. The DNA for the CDR3 is TGTGCCAGCAGTGAATCCCTGACAGAGGCTTTCTTT. Protein product: CASSESLTEAFF.

Worth noting for this clone: This may be a read error: a much more frequent sequence differs by one nucleotide. The chain has TRBV7-9 and TRBJ2-7; no firm D call. Germline V CDR1 and CDR2: SEHNR, FQNEAQ (reference sequence). The CDR3 is 11 amino acids. Trimming stripped 6 bases from V and 3 bases from J, with 6 bases between. This CDR3 reads CASSGYYEQYF. The DNA of the CDR3 is TGTGCCAGCAGTGGATACTACGAGCAGTACTTC.

The chain uses TRBV7-9 and TRBJ1-2, with a tentative D call TRBD1 (6 bases). The CDR3 runs to 15 residues. Germline CDR1 is SEHNR and CDR2 is FQNEAQ (reference sequence). The ends were cut back, 3 bases at V and 10 bases at J, with 21 bases in the middle. CDR3 region: CASSFLTGGSIDYTF. The CDR3 region has the DNA TGTGCCAGCAGCTTCCTGACGGGGGGCTCGATAGACTACACCTTC.

This chain joins TRBV11-1 and TRBJ1-6; 7 bases match TRBD1. The ends lost 3 bases at V and 11 bases at J; junction bases unmatched: 7. From germline, CDR1 is SGHAT and CDR2 FQDESV (reference sequence). This CDR3 comprises 14 residues. The CDR3 bases are TGTGCCAGCAGCTTGAGCCAGGGACAGACACCCCTCCACTTT. As protein: CASSLSQGQTPLHF.

This sequence joins TRBV7-3 and TRBJ1-1; TRBD1 agrees at 12 bases. The CDR3 consists of 13 residues. Germline V gives CDR1 SGHTA, CDR2 FQGTGA. V trimming: 5 bases; J trimming: 11 bases; junction bases outside the gene matches: 6. The CDR3, as DNA: TGTGCCAGCAGCCCGGGACAGGGGGCTTCGGCTTTCTTT. Translated: CASSPGQGASAFF.

Details on this clone: Different DNA sequences within this sample yield the same CDR3. The chain couples TRBV9 to TRBJ2-5, with D possibly matching TRBD1 (6 bases). Deletions cut 0 bases from V and 4 bases from J, with 7 bases between. The CDR3 has 13 amino acids. Germline V gives CDR1 SGDLS, CDR2 YYNGEE. The CDR3 DNA follows: TGTGCCAGCAGCGTAGGAGGGGGAGAGACCCAGTACTTC. Protein: CASSVGGGETQYF. The full variable domain, rest sourced from reference TRBV9 and TRBJ2-5, is DSGVTQTPKHLITATGQRVTLRCSPRSGDLSVYWYQQSLDQGLQFLIQYYNGEERAKGNILERFSAQQFPDLHSELNLSSLELGDSALYFCASSVGGGETQYFGPGTRLLVL.

The V and J genes are TRBV30 and TRBJ1-6, with 9 bases matching TRBD1. Germline trimming cut 2 bases from V and 9 bases from J; bases unmatched to any gene: 8. CDR3 length equals 15 residues. Germline V gives CDR1 GTSNPN, CDR2 SVGIG (reference sequence). CDR3 coding DNA: TGTGCCTGGAGTCCCCCCGGGACAGGGCTTTCACCCCTCCACTTT. This encodes CAWSPPGTGLSPLHF.

The genes are TRBV5-1 and TRBJ1-1; TRBD1 matches 7 bases. The CDR3 covers 14 residues. The J segment lost 1 base and the V segment lost 2 bases, leaving 2 bases of the junction unmatched. CDR1 and CDR2 from the germline V gene are SGHRS and YFSETQ. The CDR3 protein is CASSLGTENTEAFF. CDR3 nucleotide sequence: TGCGCCAGCAGCTTAGGGACAGAGAACACTGAAGCTTTCTTT.

The J gene is TRBJ1-3, the V gene TRBV19, with no clear D. The CDR3 length is 16 residues. Per germline, CDR1 LNHDA and CDR2 SQIVND (reference sequence). Trimming took off 4 bases at V and 0 bases at J, with 13 bases between the two ends. In nucleotides, the CDR3 is TGTGCCAGTAGTACCGGACGGGGAGGCTCTGGAAACACCATATATTTT. This encodes CASSTGRGGSGNTIYF. The whole variable domain, remainder taken from reference TRBV19 and TRBJ1-3, is DGGITQSPKYLFRKEGQNVTLSCEQNLNHDAMYWYRQDPGQGLRLIYYSQIVNDFQKGDIAEGYSVSREKKESFPLTVTSAQKNPTAFYLCASSTGRGGSGNTIYFGEGSWLTVV.

The rearrangement joins TRBV3-1 (or the pseudogene TRBV3-2) to TRBJ1-2, with TRBD1 identical over 7 bases. Trimming took 0 bases from V and 5 from J; bases not matched to a gene: 6. Per germline, CDR1 LGHDT and CDR2 YNNKEL (reference sequence). This CDR3 has 15 residues. CDR3 nucleotide sequence: TGTGCCAGCAGCCAAGAACAAACAGGGGTTTATGGCTACACCTTC. This sequence encodes CASSQEQTGVYGYTF.